The next 27 T cell receptor beta chains were all read from a single sample in a study of siplizumab effects on memory and regulatory T cells. Their target antigens are unknown. For over 5 days at 37°C, the mixed lymphocyte reaction cells were kept in coculture. Some clones are missing from TCRdb's copy, which holds only in-frame ones; the method was immunoSEQ multiplex PCR. The data show 4,000 to 5,000 clones, with roughly 50% seen just once and 3.9% held by the top ten. The sequencing sample was made of CFSE-low (dividing) CD4+ T cells sorted from an allogeneic mixed lymphocyte reaction. These receptors all come from a human donor in good health; the cells came from an allogeneic mixed lymphocyte reaction. Some clones in this sample may be carry-over from other donors' samples.

The rearrangement links TRBV6-5 to TRBJ1-1, with D tentatively TRBD1 (5 bases). The CDR3 totals 15 residues. Germline V gene data show CDR1 as MNHEY and CDR2 as SVGAGI. Trimming shortened V by 0 bases and J by 0 bases, and 8 bases separated the two germline ends. The CDR3 nucleotides read TGTGCCAGCAGTTACTCGGGGCCGTTGAACACTGAAGCTTTCTTT. Translation gives CASSYSGPLNTEAFF.

V is TRBV6-6 and J is TRBJ1-1; D ambiguous. Trimming stripped 5 bases from V and 3 bases from J, with 10 bases between. Germline lookup yields CDR1 MNHNY and CDR2 SVGAGI (reference sequence). The CDR3 has 13 residues. CDR3 sequence: CASSHYEYTEAFF. As DNA, the CDR3 is TGTGCCAGCAGTCACTATGAGTACACTGAAGCTTTCTTT.

The chain uses TRBV18 and TRBJ1-2; D is unclear. The germline V and J ends were trimmed by 2 bases and 0 bases, with 4 bases remaining between them. The germline V gene has CDR1 KGHSH and CDR2 LQKENI. The CDR3 contains 13 residues. The CDR3 protein is CASSPLANYGYTF. In DNA form, the CDR3 reads TGTGCCAGCTCACCATTGGCTAACTATGGCTACACCTTC.

The V gene is TRBV18, the J gene TRBJ2-3, with TRBD2 identical over 11 bases. CDR1 is KGHSH, CDR2 LQKENI, per germline. V lost 6 bases, J lost 5 bases, and 4 bases stayed unmatched. CDR3 length: 14 amino acids. CDR3 in DNA: TGTGCCAGCTCCCTCGGGACTAGCGGAGATACGCAGTATTTT. Translating it yields CASSLGTSGDTQYF.

This sequence joins TRBV12-5 and TRBJ2-1; D is perhaps TRBD2 (5 bases). Germline V gene sequence: CDR1 LGHNT, CDR2 FRNRAP. Trimming took 4 bases from V and 10 from J, leaving 23 bases between them. There are 16 residues in the CDR3. In nucleotides, the CDR3 is TGTGCTAGTGGTTCGCAAAGGACTGGCTTAAGGGAGGAGCAGTTCTTC. The encoded protein is CASGSQRTGLREEQFF.

This chain connects TRBV7-9 to TRBJ2-1; either TRBD1 or TRBD2 may supply D (5 bases each). With 1 base removed from V and 0 bases from J, the gap between germline ends came to 10 bases. The germline gives CDR1 SEHNR, CDR2 FQNEAQ (reference sequence). The CDR3 runs 16 residues. The CDR3 region is CASSLVGTSSYNEQFF. CDR3 in DNA: TGTGCCAGCAGCTTAGTAGGGACGAGCTCCTACAATGAGCAGTTCTTC.

The chain joins TRBV9 to TRBJ1-2; D not resolved. Per the germline V gene, CDR1 is SGDLS and CDR2 is YYNGEE. The CDR3 contains 14 residues. V was trimmed by 0 bases and J by 5 bases, leaving 11 bases between them. The CDR3 bases are TGTGCCAGCAGCGTAGAGGAGCCGGAATATGGCTACACCTTC. As protein: CASSVEEPEYGYTF.

The chain couples TRBV20-1 to TRBJ1-2; possible D gene TRBD1, 5 bases. Per the germline V gene, CDR1 is DFQATT and CDR2 is SNEGSKA (reference sequence). Trimming removed 5 bases from V and 7 bases from J, with 11 bases in between. This CDR3 region has 11 residues. The CDR3 nucleotides are TGCAGTGCTTCTCCGGGGCTTGGCTACACCTTC. It codes for CSASPGLGYTF.

The chain combines TRBV7-3 with TRBJ2-7; 7 positions agree with TRBD2. Germline CDR1 reads SGHTA; CDR2 reads FQGTGA. V shed 5 bases, J shed 5 bases, and the junction held 9 bases outside the gene matches. CDR3 length equals 14 residues. The CDR3 DNA sequence: TGTGCCAGCAGCCCAGCAGGGAGGGACCACGAGCAGTACTTC. Translating it yields CASSPAGRDHEQYF.

This clone is medium-sized (0.01 to 0.1%) within its sample. The chain recombines TRBV5-1 with TRBJ2-3; 7 bases line up with TRBD2. Trimming removed 2 bases from V and 0 bases from J; junction bases left unmatched: 3. Germline-derived CDR1 and CDR2 are SGHRS and YFSETQ. The CDR3 spans 15 residues. This CDR3 is CASSFQRGSTDTQYF. The CDR3 region has the DNA TGCGCCAGCAGCTTCCAGCGGGGTAGCACAGATACGCAGTATTTT.

This sequence joins TRBV9 and TRBJ2-5, with no clear D. Germline CDR1 and CDR2: SGDLS and YYNGEE. With 0 bases removed from V and 0 bases from J, the gap between germline ends came to 12 bases. The CDR3 has 16 residues. The CDR3 sequence: CASSVGGFQNQETQYF. CDR3 nucleotide sequence: TGTGCCAGCAGCGTAGGTGGGTTTCAAAACCAAGAGACCCAGTACTTC.

The V call is TRBV6-5, the J call TRBJ1-1; possibly TRBD1 for D (6 bases). Germline V gene lookup returns CDR1 MNHEY and CDR2 SVGAGI. The CDR3 totals 13 residues. The V and J ends lost 5 bases and 1 base respectively, with 8 bases between them. The CDR3 DNA sequence: TGTGCCAGCAGTGCACAGGGGAACACTGAAGCTTTCTTT. Encoded protein: CASSAQGNTEAFF.

The V and J genes are TRBV6-1 and TRBJ1-3; D is unclear. The ends were cut back, 6 bases at V and 4 bases at J, with 16 bases in the middle. Germline CDR1 MNHNS, CDR2 SASEGT. The CDR3 is 15 amino acids. The CDR3: CASRTPGVRGNTIYF. The CDR3 DNA is TGTGCCAGCAGAACTCCGGGTGTAAGGGGAAACACCATATATTTT.

The rearrangement joins TRBV4-1 to TRBJ1-4; 7 positions agree with TRBD1. Looked up from germline, CDR1 is MGHRA and CDR2 is YSYEKL. There are 16 residues in the CDR3. The junction had 8 bases not matched to a gene; V was cut back by 3 bases and J by 4 bases. CDR3 residues: CASSQYGTAVNEKLFF. CDR3 nucleotides: TGCGCCAGCAGCCAGTACGGGACAGCGGTTAATGAAAAACTGTTTTTT.

V usage is TRBV9 and J usage is TRBJ2-6, with D perhaps assigned TRBD1 or TRBD2 (5 bases each). CDR1 and CDR2 (germline): SGDLS, YYNGEE. The CDR3 runs 15 residues. V lost 0 bases and J 4 bases, leaving 8 bases between the germline ends. For the CDR3, the DNA is TGTGCCAGCAGCGTAGTGGGACCGGGGGCCAACGTCCTGACTTTC. Residues: CASSVVGPGANVLTF.

The rearrangement joins TRBV25-1 to TRBJ2-1; D perhaps matches TRBD2 (6 bases). The CDR3 spans 16 residues. Trimming took 1 base from V and 9 from J, leaving 19 bases between them. Per the germline V gene, CDR1 is MGHDK and CDR2 is SYGVNS. The CDR3 loop reads CASSEWGVVRRSEQFF. The CDR3 nucleotides read TGTGCCAGCAGTGAATGGGGGGTAGTCCGGCGGAGTGAGCAGTTCTTC. Together with reference TRBV25-1 and TRBJ2-1, the CDR3 gives the full variable domain: EADIYQTPRYLVIGTGKKITLECSQTMGHDKMYWYQQDPGMELHLIHYSYGVNSTEKGDLSSESTVSRIRTEHFPLTLESARPSHTSQYLCASSEWGVVRRSEQFFGPGTRLTVL.

The V gene is TRBV5-4, the J gene TRBJ2-2; TRBD2 matches 10 bases. This CDR3 contains 18 residues. With V trimmed by 0 bases and J by 2 bases, 7 bases remained unmatched. CDR1 and CDR2 (germline): SGHNT, YYREEE (reference sequence). In DNA form, the CDR3 reads TGTGCCAGCAGCTTGGGTCTAGCGGGAGCCCTCAACACCGGGGAGCTGTTTTTT. It yields the protein CASSLGLAGALNTGELFF.

The rearrangement joins TRBV11-2 to TRBJ1-2; 10 positions match TRBD1. CDR1 and CDR2 (germline): SGHAT, FQNNGV. CDR3 length: 16 amino acids. The trim removed 5 bases at V and 4 bases at J, leaving 10 bases unmatched. CDR3 residues: CASSGRQGALLYGYTF. The CDR3 coding sequence is TGTGCCAGCAGCGGAAGACAGGGGGCGCTTCTCTATGGCTACACCTTC.

The chain employs TRBV27 and TRBJ2-7; 13 bases are shared with TRBD2. V shed 4 bases, J shed 0 bases, and the junction held 9 bases outside the gene matches. Germline CDR1 and CDR2: MNHEY and SMNVEV (reference sequence). The CDR3 runs 18 residues. CDR3 protein: CASSSSGTSGTTSYEQYF. CDR3 bases: TGTGCCAGCAGTTCATCCGGGACTAGCGGGACGACCTCCTACGAGCAGTACTTC.

V is TRBV18 and J is TRBJ2-3, with a tentative D call TRBD2 (6 bases). V gave up 3 bases and J gave up 6 bases, with 13 bases separating them. The CDR3 has 14 amino acids. CDR1 KGHSH and CDR2 LQKENI come from the germline V gene. CDR3 in DNA: TGTGCCAGCTCACCCTCCGGGAGTAGGGATACGCAGTATTTT. As protein: CASSPSGSRDTQYF.

This clone is large (0.1 to 1%) within its sample. The J gene is TRBJ1-2, the V gene TRBV7-9, with TRBD1 as a possible D gene (5 bases). There are 13 residues in the CDR3. CDR1 and CDR2 from the germline V gene are SEHNR and FQNEAQ (reference sequence). Trimming took 0 bases from V and 7 from J, leaving 9 bases between them. The chain's CDR3 is CASSLAGHFGYTF. For the CDR3, the DNA is TGTGCCAGCAGCTTAGCTGGACACTTTGGCTACACCTTC.

The genes are TRBV7-9 and TRBJ1-2, with D unresolved. There are 12 residues in the CDR3. Looked up from germline, CDR1 is SEHNR and CDR2 is FQNEAQ (reference sequence). With 3 bases removed from V and 4 bases from J, the gap between germline ends came to 6 bases. In DNA, the CDR3 is TGTGCCAGCAGCTTGGAAGGCTATGGCTACACCTTC. Its protein is CASSLEGYGYTF.

V is TRBV13 and J is TRBJ1-1; D remains ambiguous. This CDR3 is built from 13 residues. In germline, CDR1 is PRHDT, CDR2 FYEKMQ (reference sequence). Trimming left V 2 bases short and J 1 base short, with 5 bases between. The CDR3 region is CASSLNGNTEAFF. In DNA, the CDR3 is TGTGCCAGCAGCTTAAATGGGAACACTGAAGCTTTCTTT.

The table lists this clone with a few counts. The CDR3 DNA reads as TGTGCCAGCAGTTACCGGGCCTACAATGAGCAGTTCTTC. It translates to CASSYRAYNEQFF. V and J are TRBV6-5 and TRBJ2-1; D is ambiguous. Germline loops: CDR1 MNHEY, CDR2 SVGAGI. Trimming cost V 2 bases and J 2 bases, with 4 bases left between them. The CDR3 length is 13 residues.

The V gene is TRBV9, the J gene TRBJ2-7, with 11 bases matching TRBD2. This CDR3 spans 16 amino acids. Unmatched junction bases numbered 7, after V lost 5 bases and J lost 0 bases. Germline V lookup: CDR1 SGDLS, CDR2 YYNGEE. The CDR3 nucleotides are TGTGCCAGCAGAGCAACTAGCGGGAGAGCCTCCTACGAGCAGTACTTC. Protein sequence: CASRATSGRASYEQYF.

The V gene is TRBV10-3, the J gene TRBJ1-2, with no clear D. CDR1 is ENHRY and CDR2 is SYGVKD in the germline V gene. There are 13 residues in the CDR3. Between the trimmed V and J ends, which lost 6 bases and 8 bases, there was a span of 16 bases. CDR3 amino acids: CAIRQAPGSGYTF. CDR3 bases: TGTGCCATCAGGCAGGCGCCTGGGTCGGGCTACACCTTC.

The chain employs TRBV19 and TRBJ2-2, with 8 bases fitting TRBD2. CDR3 size: 14 residues. Germline values: CDR1 LNHDA, CDR2 SQIVND (reference sequence). The junction had 4 bases not matched to a gene; V was cut back by 6 bases and J by 4 bases. CDR3 sequence reads: CASRQRGSTGELFF. DNA for the CDR3: TGTGCCAGTAGACAGCGGGGGTCCACCGGGGAGCTGTTTTTT.